The 20 T cell receptor beta chains below all came from one sample that was sequenced in a study of a mutant IDH1 vaccine in newly diagnosed glioma. Clones were read by immunoSEQ multiplex PCR, and TCRdb kept only the in-frame ones, dropping some. The sample yields about 38,000 clones, 60% to 80% seen once. As to time point: baseline, week 1 (first vaccination visit). Treatment described: pre-vaccination baseline after standard-of-care therapy. The specimen comprised PBMCs, sampled from a glioma patient treated with radiotherapy, temozolomide or both. The receptors originated from a man aged 40-50 years with glioma. Some clones in this sample may be carry-over from other donors' samples.

The rearrangement links TRBV14 to TRBJ2-5; TRBD2 matches at 9 bases. This CDR3 has 15 residues. Germline loops: CDR1 SGHDN, CDR2 FVKESK. With 4 bases clipped from V and 9 bases from J, the junction kept 12 bases outside the gene matches. CDR3 in DNA: TGTGCCAGCAGCCTTGTAGCGGGGGCCGTTTCGGCCCAGTACTTC. Translating gives CASSLVAGAVSAQYF.

This clone was picked up one time. The chain combines TRBV7-2 with TRBJ2-2; D is possibly TRBD1 (6 bases). Germline CDR1 is SGHTA and CDR2 is FQGNSA. The CDR3 is 15 residues long. The V and J ends lost 5 bases and 5 bases respectively, with 15 bases between them. CDR3 nucleotide sequence: TGTGCCAGCAGCCCTTGGGACATTACGACCGGGGAGCTGTTTTTT. Amino acid sequence: CASSPWDITTGELFF.

The rearrangement joins TRBV5-1 to TRBJ1-1; D not certain. This CDR3 region has 15 residues. Deletions cut 0 bases from V and 1 base from J, with 10 bases between. Germline V lookup: CDR1 SGHRS, CDR2 YFSETQ. The CDR3 protein is CASSLDGVRNTEAFF. DNA for the CDR3: TGCGCCAGCAGCTTGGATGGGGTTAGGAACACTGAAGCTTTCTTT.

The chain links TRBV6-5 to TRBJ1-6; D is possibly TRBD1 (6 bases). The germline CDR1 and CDR2 sequences are MNHEY and SVGAGI. The CDR3 extends over 15 amino acids. V lost 6 bases and J 6 bases, leaving 15 bases between the germline ends. CDR3 nucleotides: TGTGCCAGCAGGCCCGATGACAGGCGTAATTCACCCCTCCACTTT. Protein product: CASRPDDRRNSPLHF.

The genes are TRBV2 and TRBJ2-7, with D perhaps given as TRBD1 or TRBD2 (5 bases each). Trimming removed 4 bases from V and 2 bases from J, with 9 bases in between. The CDR3 runs 13 residues. Germline V gives CDR1 SNHLY, CDR2 FYNNEI. CDR3 sequence reads: CASSVGVAYEQYF. The CDR3 DNA reads as TGTGCCAGCAGTGTGGGGGTCGCCTACGAGCAGTACTTC.

The rearrangement joins TRBV6-1 to TRBJ1-2; weak D call: TRBD1 (6 bases). The CDR3 is 16 residues long. V lost 1 base and J 2 bases, leaving 14 bases between the germline ends. Germline assignment: CDR1 MNHNS and CDR2 SASEGT. CDR3: CASSEVYRATNYGYTF. The DNA for the CDR3 is TGTGCCAGCAGTGAAGTCTACAGGGCCACGAACTATGGCTACACCTTC.

The rearrangement links TRBV5-1 to TRBJ2-5; 16 bases are shared with TRBD2. In germline, CDR1 is SGHRS, CDR2 YFSETQ. V lost 4 bases to trimming and J lost 5 bases; unmatched junction nucleotides: 5. There are 16 residues in the CDR3. The CDR3 nucleotides read TGCGCCAGCAGCCCAGGGACTAGCGGGGGGGCGGAGACCCAGTACTTC. As protein: CASSPGTSGGAETQYF.

The chain couples TRBV4-3 to TRBJ2-1, with D possibly TRBD2 on 6 matching bases. Germline CDR1 and CDR2: LGHNA and YSLEER. With 0 bases removed from V and 2 bases from J, the gap between germline ends came to 11 bases. CDR3 length equals 16 residues. CDR3 in amino acids: CASSQDMGGAYNEQFF. The CDR3 coding sequence is TGCGCCAGCAGCCAAGATATGGGGGGTGCCTACAATGAGCAGTTCTTC.

V usage is TRBV5-1 and J usage is TRBJ1-5; maybe TRBD1 (5 bases). Germline CDR1 SGHRS, CDR2 YFSETQ. V was pared by 1 base and J by 4 bases, with 9 bases between. The CDR3 extends over 14 amino acids. This CDR3 is CASSLTGPNQPQHF. DNA of the CDR3: TGCGCCAGCAGCTTGACAGGCCCGAATCAGCCCCAGCATTTT.

The chain couples TRBV19 to TRBJ1-2; possible D gene TRBD1, 6 bases. CDR1 is LNHDA and CDR2 is SQIVND in the germline V gene (reference sequence). Trimming left V 10 bases short and J 3 bases short, with 21 bases between. The CDR3 has 15 residues. The CDR3 region has the DNA TGTGCCACCCTCCCCAGGGGAAGACAGGACTATGGCTACACCTTC. As protein: CATLPRGRQDYGYTF.

The chain couples TRBV25-1 to TRBJ1-2; 7 nucleotides agree with TRBD1. CDR1 is MGHDK, CDR2 SYGVNS, per germline. V gave up 1 base and J gave up 4 bases; unmatched junction bases: 6. The CDR3 is made up of 15 amino acids. The CDR3 protein is CASSESGTALYGYTF. The CDR3 nucleotides are TGTGCCAGCAGTGAATCCGGGACAGCGCTCTATGGCTACACCTTC.

The chain has TRBV19 and TRBJ1-6; no clear D gene. CDR1 LNHDA and CDR2 SQIVND come from the germline V gene (reference sequence). V lost 0 bases and J 6 bases, leaving 6 bases between the germline ends. The CDR3 consists of 14 residues. In DNA, the CDR3 is TGTGCCAGTAGTATAGAACAGAGTAATTCACCCCTCCACTTT. Translated, it gives CASSIEQSNSPLHF.

V gene TRBV5-1 combines with J gene TRBJ2-2, with 7 bases lining up with TRBD2. This CDR3 is built from 14 residues. Trimming cost V 7 bases and J 4 bases; bases outside gene matches: 7. Per germline, CDR1 SGHRS and CDR2 YFSETQ. The CDR3 region is CASSILAATGELFF. The CDR3 region has the DNA TGCGCCAGCTCTATTCTAGCGGCCACCGGGGAGCTGTTTTTT.

This sequence joins TRBV5-1 and TRBJ2-2; 7 nucleotides align to TRBD1. Germline CDR1 SGHRS, CDR2 YFSETQ. The length of the CDR3 is 16 residues. With 4 bases clipped from V and 2 bases from J, the junction kept 8 bases outside the gene matches. The CDR3 DNA reads as TGCGCCAGCAGCCCGCCAGGGGGTCGAAACACCGGGGAGCTGTTTTTT. It translates to CASSPPGGRNTGELFF. Combining the CDR3 with reference TRBV5-1 and TRBJ2-2 gives the whole variable domain KAGVTQTPRYLIKTRGQQVTLSCSPISGHRSVSWYQQTPGQGLQFLFEYFSETQRNKGNFPGRFSGRQFSNSRSEMNVSTLELGDSALYLCASSPPGGRNTGELFFGEGSRLTVL.

The chain joins TRBV5-4 to TRBJ2-1; 10 positions match TRBD2. The CDR3 covers 16 residues. The germline CDR1 and CDR2 sequences are SGHNT and YYREEE (reference sequence). V lost 5 bases, J lost 5 bases, and 10 bases stayed unmatched. CDR3 sequence: CASSPPRLAGNNEQFF. DNA of the CDR3: TGTGCCAGCAGTCCCCCTCGACTAGCGGGTAACAATGAGCAGTTCTTC.

This chain uses TRBV5-8 with TRBJ2-5; D remains unclear. Germline CDR1 SGHTS, CDR2 YDEGEE. CDR3 length equals 11 residues. V was trimmed by 1 base and J by 2 bases, leaving 0 bases between them. CDR3: CASSLQETQYF. The CDR3 nucleotides are TGTGCCAGCAGCTTGCAAGAGACCCAGTACTTC.

V is TRBV27 and J is TRBJ1-5, with 9 bases aligning to TRBD1. Germline V gives CDR1 MNHEY, CDR2 SMNVEV (reference sequence). Trimming at V came to 3 bases and at J to 5 bases, leaving 14 bases not matched to a gene. CDR3 length: 18 residues. CDR3 DNA: TGTGCCAGCAGTTTTCTATTCCCGGGACAGGGTTTCCATCAGCCCCAGCATTTT. Protein product: CASSFLFPGQGFHQPQHF.

The rearrangement links TRBV4-3 to TRBJ1-4; D may be TRBD1 (6 bases). In germline, CDR1 is LGHNA, CDR2 YSLEER. The ends were cut back, 4 bases at V and 5 bases at J, with 14 bases in the middle. The CDR3 consists of 15 residues. CDR3 loop: CASSPFTGLNEKLFF. The CDR3 coding sequence is TGCGCCAGCAGCCCCTTTACAGGGCTCAATGAAAAACTGTTTTTT.

The rearrangement joins TRBV10-3 to TRBJ1-1; 7 bases match TRBD1. This CDR3 contains 13 residues. V dropped 4 bases and J dropped 5; count of bases not matched to a gene: 4. In germline, CDR1 is ENHRY, CDR2 SYGVKD. The CDR3 loop reads CAISGQGWTEAFF. For the CDR3, the DNA is TGTGCCATCAGTGGACAGGGATGGACTGAAGCTTTCTTT.

This chain joins TRBV5-4 and TRBJ1-6, with D uncertain. CDR3 length equals 14 residues. The V gene's germline CDR1 is SGHNT and CDR2 YYREEE (reference sequence). V was clipped by 1 base and J by 7 bases, with 9 bases between them. CDR3 protein: CASSLWTKNSPLHF. CDR3 coding DNA: TGTGCCAGCAGCTTGTGGACCAAGAATTCACCCCTCCACTTT.